The 20 T cell receptor beta chains reported below all come from one sample, sequenced in a study of blood T cell repertoires in COVID-19. Sequenced by immunoSEQ multiplex PCR; TCRdb stores in-frame clones only, minus some. The sample holds 150,000 to 250,000 clones, approximately 90% seen once. Sequencing was carried out using PBMCs or T cells enriched from blood (not recorded which). All receptors derive from a woman in her twenties or thirties who had recovered from COVID-19.

CDR3 amino acids: CSIQGTGELFF. Written as DNA, the CDR3 is TGCAGCATACAGGGGACCGGGGAGCTGTTTTTT. V is TRBV29-1 and J is TRBJ2-2; TRBD1 matches at 7 bases. The CDR3 is 11 amino acids. CDR1 is SQVTM, CDR2 ANQGSEA, per germline. V shed 8 bases and J 5 bases; nucleotides not matched to a gene: 2.

V gene TRBV4-2 combines with J gene TRBJ2-6, with 9 bases fitting TRBD1. V lost 6 bases to trimming and J lost 1 base; unmatched junction nucleotides: 10. The CDR3 consists of 18 residues. In germline, CDR1 is LGHNA, CDR2 YNFKEQ. For the CDR3, the DNA is TGTGCCAGCAGGGCCGGGACAGGGACTCGGTCTGGGGCCAACGTCCTGACTTTC. Its protein is CASRAGTGTRSGANVLTF.

The genes are TRBV7-2 and TRBJ2-5; TRBD2 matches at 8 bases. This CDR3 comprises 14 residues. Germline CDR1 SGHTA, CDR2 FQGNSA. J gave up 1 base and V 5 bases, and 3 bases lay outside the gene matches. As DNA, the CDR3 is TGTGCCAGCAGCCCAGGACTAGCCCAAGAGACCCAGTACTTC. Encoded protein: CASSPGLAQETQYF. The full variable domain, completed using reference TRBV7-2 and TRBJ2-5, is GAGVSQSPSNKVTEKGKDVELRCDPISGHTALYWYRQSLGQGLEFLIYFQGNSAPDKSGLPSDRFSAERTGGSVSTLTIQRTQQEDSAVYLCASSPGLAQETQYFGPGTRLLVL.

The rearrangement links TRBV11-2 to TRBJ2-7; 9 bases line up with TRBD2. V lost 5 bases, J lost 6 bases, and 11 bases stayed unmatched. Germline-derived CDR1 and CDR2 are SGHAT and FQNNGV. There are 15 residues in the CDR3. This chain's CDR3 is CASSRPGTSFGEQYF. For the CDR3, the DNA is TGTGCCAGCAGCCGCCCCGGGACTAGCTTTGGCGAGCAGTACTTC.

The genes are TRBV29-1 and TRBJ1-1; maybe TRBD1 (5 bases). Trimming removed 6 bases from V and 7 bases from J, with 15 bases in between. The CDR3 consists of 12 residues. Germline V lookup: CDR1 SQVTM, CDR2 ANQGSEA. CDR3 DNA sequence: TGCAGCGTGCTAGGGACTGCGGGTGAAGCTTTCTTT. This sequence encodes CSVLGTAGEAFF.

The J gene is TRBJ2-3, the V gene TRBV11-3; 7 bases are shared with TRBD2. The germline V gene encodes CDR1 SGHNT and CDR2 YENEEA. The CDR3 contains 15 residues. V lost 5 bases and J lost 7; bases outside the gene matches: 12. In nucleotides, the CDR3 is TGTGCCAGCAGCCTAAGCGATCTAGCGGACTATACGCAGTATTTT. This translates into CASSLSDLADYTQYF.

The chain combines TRBV20-1 with TRBJ1-1; D may be TRBD1 (5 bases). The germline CDR1 and CDR2 sequences are DFQATT and SNEGSKA (reference sequence). The CDR3 consists of 11 residues. Trimming removed 5 bases at V and 3 bases at J, with 7 bases between. CDR3 loop: CSALGHTEAFF. The CDR3 DNA sequence: TGCAGTGCTTTGGGGCACACTGAAGCTTTCTTT.

J is TRBJ1-1 and V is TRBV6-5, with D uncertain. V was clipped by 0 bases and J by 1 base, with 9 bases between them. Germline V gives CDR1 MNHEY, CDR2 SVGAGI. CDR3 length: 15 residues. The DNA for the CDR3 is TGTGCCAGCAGTTACTCGTCGGGTCAGAACACTGAAGCTTTCTTT. It encodes CASSYSSGQNTEAFF.

This clone was observed a single time. The rearrangement joins TRBV5-1 to TRBJ2-5; TRBD2 might be the D (5 bases). Germline loops: CDR1 SGHRS, CDR2 YFSETQ. V shed 0 bases and J shed 5 bases, with 8 bases lying between them. The CDR3 is 13 residues long. The CDR3 reads CASSLGGEETQYF. DNA of the CDR3: TGCGCCAGCAGCTTGGGTGGGGAGGAGACCCAGTACTTC.

The gene calls are TRBV3-1 (or the pseudogene TRBV3-2) and TRBJ1-1; tentative D call: TRBD1 (6 bases). This CDR3 has 13 amino acids. The germline V gene encodes CDR1 LGHDT and CDR2 YNNKEL (reference sequence). Deletions cut 3 bases from V and 3 bases from J, with 8 bases between. The CDR3 DNA sequence: TGTGCCAGCAGCCACGGGGGGCACACTGAAGCTTTCTTT. Its protein product is CASSHGGHTEAFF.

The V and J genes are TRBV19 and TRBJ1-5; TRBD1 might be the D (6 bases). The CDR3 has 16 amino acids. Trimming removed 6 bases from V and 6 bases from J, with 21 bases in between. Per the germline V gene, CDR1 is LNHDA and CDR2 is SQIVND (reference sequence). The CDR3 loop reads CASRAAGVFDGQPQHF. CDR3 DNA sequence: TGTGCCAGTAGGGCTGCAGGGGTTTTCGATGGTCAGCCCCAGCATTTT. Full variable domain (remainder filled in from reference TRBV19 and TRBJ1-5): DGGITQSPKYLFRKEGQNVTLSCEQNLNHDAMYWYRQDPGQGLRLIYYSQIVNDFQKGDIAEGYSVSREKKESFPLTVTSAQKNPTAFYLCASRAAGVFDGQPQHFGDGTRLSIL.

The chain recombines TRBV4-3 with TRBJ1-1; D remains ambiguous. Trimming left V 0 bases short and J 0 bases short, with 11 bases between. Germline-derived CDR1 and CDR2 are LGHNA and YSLEER. This CDR3 is 16 amino acids long. The CDR3 region is CASSQDIPRMNTEAFF. The CDR3 coding sequence is TGCGCCAGCAGCCAAGATATTCCGAGAATGAACACTGAAGCTTTCTTT.

This chain's CDR3 is CASSLRQGGFEAFF. In nucleotides, the CDR3 is TGTGCCAGCAGCTTAAGACAGGGGGGATTTGAAGCTTTCTTT. The rearrangement uses TRBV7-2 and TRBJ1-1, with TRBD1 matching 9 bases. In germline, CDR1 is SGHTA, CDR2 FQGNSA. V dropped 2 bases and J dropped 7; count of bases not matched to a gene: 5. This CDR3 has 14 residues.

The rearrangement uses TRBV7-2 and TRBJ1-2, with 8 bases fitting TRBD1. Trimming removed 5 bases from V and 2 bases from J; junction bases left unmatched: 4. The V gene's germline CDR1 is SGHTA and CDR2 FQGNSA. The CDR3 has 14 residues. CDR3 residues: CASSLGQGNYGYTF. The CDR3 DNA follows: TGTGCCAGCAGCCTAGGACAGGGAAACTATGGCTACACCTTC. The entire variable domain, with the rest obtained from reference TRBV7-2 and TRBJ1-2, is as follows: GAGVSQSPSNKVTEKGKDVELRCDPISGHTALYWYRQSLGQGLEFLIYFQGNSAPDKSGLPSDRFSAERTGGSVSTLTIQRTQQEDSAVYLCASSLGQGNYGYTFGSGTRLTVV.

This rearrangement joins TRBV20-1 to TRBJ2-7, with TRBD1 matching over 10 bases. The CDR3 runs 12 residues. CDR1 and CDR2 (germline): DFQATT, SNEGSKA (reference sequence). V lost 3 bases, J lost 7 bases, and 3 bases stayed unmatched. Here the CDR3 reads CSASDRGREQYF. CDR3 coding DNA: TGCAGTGCTAGTGACAGGGGGCGGGAGCAGTACTTC.

The chain uses TRBV13 and TRBJ2-6, with D maybe TRBD2 (6 bases). V lost 5 bases and J lost 0, with 14 bases in between. Germline loops: CDR1 PRHDT, CDR2 FYEKMQ (reference sequence). The CDR3 contains 17 residues. CDR3 in DNA: TGTGCCAGCAGCCCTCCTGGGGGGATCTCTGGGGCCAACGTCCTGACTTTC. Its protein product is CASSPPGGISGANVLTF.

The chain combines TRBV30 with TRBJ1-3, with 9 positions matching TRBD1. Germline CDR1 reads GTSNPN; CDR2 reads SVGIG (reference sequence). CDR3 size: 14 residues. V trimming: 5 bases; J trimming: 0 bases; junction bases outside the gene matches: 2. CDR3: CAWGTGSSGNTIYF. In DNA form, the CDR3 reads TGTGCCTGGGGGACAGGGAGCTCTGGAAACACCATATATTTT.

V and J are TRBV7-2 and TRBJ2-1; 7 nucleotides line up with TRBD1. The CDR3 runs to 16 residues. The J segment lost 2 bases and the V segment lost 0 bases, leaving 4 bases of the junction unmatched. CDR1 is SGHTA, CDR2 FQGNSA, per germline. This chain's CDR3 is CASSLASGGAYNEQFF. The CDR3 DNA follows: TGTGCCAGCAGCTTAGCATCAGGGGGTGCCTACAATGAGCAGTTCTTC.

The chain links TRBV4-1 to TRBJ1-5, with D uncertain. The CDR3 spans 15 residues. Trimming shortened V by 0 bases and J by 4 bases, and 10 bases separated the two germline ends. Germline V lookup: CDR1 MGHRA, CDR2 YSYEKL. The CDR3 sequence is CASSQDQQLNQPQHF. Here the CDR3 DNA reads TGCGCCAGCAGCCAAGATCAACAGCTTAATCAGCCCCAGCATTTT.

The chain employs TRBV7-9 and TRBJ1-1; tentatively, D is TRBD1 (5 bases). Trimming removed 5 bases at V and 0 bases at J, with 13 bases between. CDR3 length: 15 residues. From germline, CDR1 is SEHNR and CDR2 FQNEAQ (reference sequence). CDR3 in DNA: TGTGCCAGCAGCCACGCCGGGGGGGTGAACACTGAAGCTTTCTTT. Its translation is CASSHAGGVNTEAFF.